Included here is one TCR beta chain sequence, with context. V was clipped by 3 bases and J by 0 bases, with 8 bases between them. Germline lookup yields CDR1 SGHDN and CDR2 FVKESK. This CDR3 contains 14 residues. The entry originates in a study of blood T cell repertoires in COVID-19. Study details: The origin of the acute and convalescent COVID-19 samples was the United States, Italy and Spain. From T cells, B-cell-depleted T cells, or PBMCs came the material, which was cDNA or gDNA.

Original methodology: Amplification from reference gene primers served as the basis for estimated nucleated cell counts. Only in-frame clones appear in the TCRdb table, and some are missing; sequencing was by immunoSEQ multiplex PCR. V, J and clone size reflect that table, while D and trimming were determined from the DNA. The sample consists of approximately 72,000 clones, about 89% of them appearing once. V gene TRBV14 combines with J gene TRBJ2-5, with D tentatively TRBD1 (5 bases). The clonotype originates from an older woman with acute or convalescent COVID-19. Sequences were obtained from peripheral blood. DNA of the CDR3: TGTGCCAGCAGCCATTCAGGGTACCAAGAGACCCAGTACTTC. Its protein product is CASSHSGYQETQYF.